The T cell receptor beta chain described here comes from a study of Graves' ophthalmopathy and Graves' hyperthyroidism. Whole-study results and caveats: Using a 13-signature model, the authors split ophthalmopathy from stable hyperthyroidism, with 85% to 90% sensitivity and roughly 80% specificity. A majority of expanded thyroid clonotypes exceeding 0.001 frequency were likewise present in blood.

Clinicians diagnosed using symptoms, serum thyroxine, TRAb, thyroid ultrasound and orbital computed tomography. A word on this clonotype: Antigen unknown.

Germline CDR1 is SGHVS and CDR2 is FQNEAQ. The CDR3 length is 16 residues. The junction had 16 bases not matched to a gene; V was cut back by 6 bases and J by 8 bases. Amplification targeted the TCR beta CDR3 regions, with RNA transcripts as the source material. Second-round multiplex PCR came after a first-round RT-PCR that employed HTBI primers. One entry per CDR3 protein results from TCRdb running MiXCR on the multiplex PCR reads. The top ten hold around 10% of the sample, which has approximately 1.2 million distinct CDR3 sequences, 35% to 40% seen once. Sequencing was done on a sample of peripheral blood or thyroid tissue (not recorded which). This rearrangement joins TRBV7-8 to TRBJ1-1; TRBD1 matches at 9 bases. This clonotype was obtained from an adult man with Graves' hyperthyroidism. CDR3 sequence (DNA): TGTGCCAGCAGGTCTGGGACAGGGTTTAGAGGTGTGGAAGCTTTCTTT. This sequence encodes CASRSGTGFRGVEAFF.